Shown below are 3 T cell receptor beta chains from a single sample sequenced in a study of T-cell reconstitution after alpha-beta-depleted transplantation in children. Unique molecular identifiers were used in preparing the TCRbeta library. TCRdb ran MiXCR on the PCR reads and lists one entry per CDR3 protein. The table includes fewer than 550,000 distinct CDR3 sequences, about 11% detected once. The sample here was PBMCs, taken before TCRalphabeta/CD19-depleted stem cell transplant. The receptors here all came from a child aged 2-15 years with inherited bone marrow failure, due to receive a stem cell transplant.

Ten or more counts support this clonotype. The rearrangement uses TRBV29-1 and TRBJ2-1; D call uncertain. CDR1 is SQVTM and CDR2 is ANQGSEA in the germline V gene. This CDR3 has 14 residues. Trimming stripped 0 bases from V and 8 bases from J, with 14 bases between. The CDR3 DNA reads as TGCAGCGTTGAAGAAGGTTATGGGCAGGATGAGCAGTTCTTC. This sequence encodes CSVEEGYGQDEQFF.

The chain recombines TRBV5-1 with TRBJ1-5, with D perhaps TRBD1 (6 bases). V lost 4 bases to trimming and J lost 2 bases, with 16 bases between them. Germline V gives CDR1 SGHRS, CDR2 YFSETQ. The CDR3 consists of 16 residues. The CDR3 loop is CASSPGGGIGNQPQHF. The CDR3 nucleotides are TGCGCCAGCAGCCCAGGAGGGGGAATTGGCAATCAGCCCCAGCATTTT.

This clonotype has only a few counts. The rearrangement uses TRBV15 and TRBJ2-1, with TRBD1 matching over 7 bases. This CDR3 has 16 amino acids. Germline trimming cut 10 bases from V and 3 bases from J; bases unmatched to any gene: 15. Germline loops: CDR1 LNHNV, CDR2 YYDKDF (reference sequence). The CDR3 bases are TGTGCCAGCAGAGATTTAGGGACAGAGCTCTACAATGAGCAGTTCTTC. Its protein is CASRDLGTELYNEQFF.